These 20 T cell receptor beta chains share one sample of origin, sequenced in a study of cytomegalovirus exposure and HLA in healthy donors. PCR primers comprised 60 Vbeta and 13 Jbeta primers. Libraries were prepared by immunoSEQ multiplex PCR; TCRdb keeps only in-frame clonotypes and omits some of them. The data contain about 130,000 clones, approximately 78% of them singletons. The material sequenced was PBMCs. The receptors shown here come from a human donor in good health.

Notes on this clone: Distinct nucleotide sequences in the sample also encode this CDR3. The V gene is TRBV5-1, the J gene TRBJ2-7; 8 nucleotides match TRBD1. J gave up 4 bases and V 5 bases, and 8 bases lay outside the gene matches. This CDR3 comprises 14 residues. CDR1 is SGHRS and CDR2 is YFSETQ in the germline V gene. Here the CDR3 DNA reads TGCGCCAGCAGTCCAGGACAGGGTAGGTACGAGCAGTACTTC. The encoded protein is CASSPGQGRYEQYF.

The chain joins TRBV27 to TRBJ1-5; tentative D call: TRBD1 (5 bases). Germline assignment: CDR1 MNHEY and CDR2 SMNVEV (reference sequence). The CDR3 loop spans 16 amino acids. V was cut by 3 bases and J by 4 bases, with 16 bases left in between. DNA of the CDR3: TGTGCCAGCAGTTTTACAGGACGGAATCTAAATCAGCCCCAGCATTTT. It translates to CASSFTGRNLNQPQHF.

The rearrangement uses TRBV7-2 and TRBJ2-4; 9 bases line up with TRBD1. Per the germline V gene, CDR1 is SGHTA and CDR2 is FQGNSA. This CDR3 comprises 15 residues. V was clipped by 4 bases and J by 1 base; unmatched bases: 2. The DNA for the CDR3 is TGTGCCAGCAGCTCCGGACAGGGGGCCAAAAACATTCAGTACTTC. It specifies CASSSGQGAKNIQYF.

The chain combines TRBV18 with TRBJ1-4; tentatively, D is TRBD1 (6 bases). CDR3 length: 13 amino acids. Germline CDR1 reads KGHSH; CDR2 reads LQKENI. Trimming cost V 6 bases and J 3 bases, with 8 bases left between them. The CDR3 nucleotides read TGTGCCAGCTCCGACAGGCCTAATGAAAAACTGTTTTTT. Its translation: CASSDRPNEKLFF. The whole variable domain, filled in from reference TRBV18 and TRBJ1-4, reads NAGVMQNPRHLVRRRGQEARLRCSPMKGHSHVYWYRQLPEEGLKFMVYLQKENIIDESGMPKERFSAEFPKEGPSILRIQQVVRGDSAAYFCASSDRPNEKLFFGSGTQLSVL.

The chain has TRBV9 and TRBJ1-1; tentative D call: TRBD1 (6 bases). CDR3 length: 16 residues. Germline CDR1 SGDLS, CDR2 YYNGEE. Trimming took off 0 bases at V and 1 base at J, with 13 bases between the two ends. CDR3 in amino acids: CASSVDLRGSNTEAFF. In DNA form, the CDR3 reads TGTGCCAGCAGCGTAGATCTAAGGGGGTCGAACACTGAAGCTTTCTTT. Looking up the rest from reference TRBV9 and TRBJ1-1 gives the full variable domain: DSGVTQTPKHLITATGQRVTLRCSPRSGDLSVYWYQQSLDQGLQFLIQYYNGEERAKGNILERFSAQQFPDLHSELNLSSLELGDSALYFCASSVDLRGSNTEAFFGQGTRLTVV.

The chain combines TRBV30 with TRBJ1-4; perhaps TRBD1 as D (6 bases). The CDR3 consists of 14 residues. V was pared by 0 bases and J by 5 bases, with 10 bases between. Germline lookup yields CDR1 GTSNPN and CDR2 SVGIG (reference sequence). CDR3 coding DNA: TGTGCCTGGAGTGTCGGACAGAGGAATGAAAAACTGTTTTTT. Translating it yields CAWSVGQRNEKLFF.

This clone has a single count. The chain is built from TRBV19 and TRBJ1-5, with 10 bases matching TRBD1. CDR1 and CDR2 from the germline V gene are LNHDA and SQIVND (reference sequence). The CDR3 is 16 residues long. Trimming removed 0 bases from V and 7 bases from J; junction bases left unmatched: 6. This chain's CDR3 is CASSIDPDRGNQPQHF. CDR3 bases: TGTGCCAGTAGTATAGACCCGGACAGGGGGAACCAGCCCCAGCATTTT. The variable domain in full, completed from reference TRBV19 and TRBJ1-5, reads DGGITQSPKYLFRKEGQNVTLSCEQNLNHDAMYWYRQDPGQGLRLIYYSQIVNDFQKGDIAEGYSVSREKKESFPLTVTSAQKNPTAFYLCASSIDPDRGNQPQHFGDGTRLSIL.

V is TRBV27 and J is TRBJ2-1, with TRBD2 matching 11 bases. The CDR3 runs 14 residues. Losses at the gene ends were 5 bases for V and 7 bases for J; bases not matched to a gene: 4. CDR1 MNHEY and CDR2 SMNVEV come from the germline V gene (reference sequence). In nucleotides, the CDR3 is TGTGCCAGCAGTCCCCGACTAGCGGGGAATGAGCAGTTCTTC. Its protein product is CASSPRLAGNEQFF.

The chain couples TRBV19 to TRBJ2-5, with 8 bases aligning to TRBD2. V lost 3 bases and J lost 6; bases outside the gene matches: 9. Germline CDR1 and CDR2: LNHDA and SQIVND (reference sequence). The CDR3 is 15 residues long. The DNA for the CDR3 is TGTGCCAGTAGTATCCCGGCTAGCGGGTCAAAGACCCAGTACTTC. This sequence encodes CASSIPASGSKTQYF. The complete variable domain, with remaining parts taken from reference TRBV19 and TRBJ2-5, reads DGGITQSPKYLFRKEGQNVTLSCEQNLNHDAMYWYRQDPGQGLRLIYYSQIVNDFQKGDIAEGYSVSREKKESFPLTVTSAQKNPTAFYLCASSIPASGSKTQYFGPGTRLLVL.

This chain uses TRBV4-3 with TRBJ1-2; D gene ambiguous. This CDR3 region has 15 residues. Germline loops: CDR1 LGHNA, CDR2 YSLEER. Trimming removed 0 bases at V and 7 bases at J, with 15 bases between. The CDR3 bases are TGCGCCAGCAGCCAAGATGTACAAGGAGATATTGGCTACACCTTC. This sequence encodes CASSQDVQGDIGYTF.

The chain is built from TRBV11-2 and TRBJ2-2; D is ambiguous. The CDR3 covers 12 residues. Per the germline V gene, CDR1 is SGHAT and CDR2 is FQNNGV. Deletions cut 7 bases from V and 6 bases from J, with 9 bases between. The DNA for the CDR3 is TGTGCCAGCAAGAGTCTGGCCGGGGAGCTGTTTTTT. This sequence encodes CASKSLAGELFF.

This clone was counted once. The chain carries TRBV6-6 and TRBJ1-6; D not resolved. Germline-derived CDR1 and CDR2 are MNHNY and SVGAGI (reference sequence). This CDR3 comprises 15 residues. Trimming pared 2 bases from V and 13 bases from J, leaving 18 bases between. The DNA for the CDR3 is TGTGCCAGCAGTTACGACGGGGAGGGTGGGATCCCCCTCCACTTT. Translated, it gives CASSYDGEGGIPLHF.

The rearrangement links TRBV7-2 to TRBJ2-7; 8 bases map to TRBD2. The junction had 12 bases not matched to a gene; V was cut back by 0 bases and J by 8 bases. Germline lookup yields CDR1 SGHTA and CDR2 FQGNSA. The CDR3 runs 16 residues. The CDR3 loop is CASSLAPAGGLRQQYF. The CDR3 DNA sequence: TGTGCCAGCAGCTTAGCTCCGGCGGGGGGACTACGCCAGCAGTACTTC.

Turning to this clone: The junction departs from germline at one end; a sequencing error may be responsible. The V call is TRBV7-9, the J call TRBJ2-5; a weak D match, TRBD1 (6 bases). The CDR3 is made up of 13 amino acids. Germline V gives CDR1 SEHNR, CDR2 FQNEAQ (reference sequence). The CDR3 DNA follows: TGTTCCAGCAGTATTCTAGGGGGAGAGACCCAGTACTTC. Amino acid sequence: CSSSILGGETQYF.

The V and J genes are TRBV5-1 and TRBJ2-3, with 7 bases fitting TRBD2. Germline V gene data show CDR1 as SGHRS and CDR2 as YFSETQ. V trimming: 1 base; J trimming: 5 bases; junction bases outside the gene matches: 10. The CDR3 extends over 16 amino acids. CDR3 sequence: CASSLSVLTGGDTQYF. In DNA form, the CDR3 reads TGCGCCAGCAGCTTGTCGGTACTAACGGGAGGAGATACGCAGTATTTT.

The chain uses TRBV19 and TRBJ2-1; the match to TRBD2 covers 8 bases. Germline V gives CDR1 LNHDA, CDR2 SQIVND (reference sequence). This CDR3 has 16 residues. V lost 1 base and J lost 3; bases outside the gene matches: 5. CDR3 in DNA: TGTGCCAGTAGTATAGTGGCGGGAGGTTTCTACAATGAGCAGTTCTTC. Amino acid sequence: CASSIVAGGFYNEQFF.

In nucleotides, the CDR3 is TGCAGCGTTGGGACAGGGCAAGGGAATCAGCCCCAGCATTTT. It is translated as CSVGTGQGNQPQHF. This chain joins TRBV29-1 and TRBJ1-5; 8 nucleotides match TRBD1. CDR1 and CDR2 (germline): SQVTM, ANQGSEA. With 4 bases clipped from V and 4 bases from J, the junction kept 6 bases outside the gene matches. The CDR3 has 14 residues.

The chain employs TRBV28 and TRBJ2-1; 8 nucleotides align to TRBD2. V lost 7 bases to trimming and J lost 0 bases; unmatched junction nucleotides: 5. The CDR3 sequence is 15 residues long. From germline, CDR1 is MDHEN and CDR2 SYDVKM. The CDR3 DNA reads TGTGCCAGCACCCCGACTAGCGCCTCCTACAATGAGCAGTTCTTC. Translating gives CASTPTSASYNEQFF.

This clone was observed a handful of times. The V and J genes are TRBV10-2 and TRBJ2-1, with 13 bases fitting TRBD2. J gave up 4 bases and V 6 bases, and 15 bases lay outside the gene matches. The CDR3 runs to 19 residues. Per the germline V gene, CDR1 is WSHSY and CDR2 is SAAADI. The CDR3 loop reads CASRGGLAGPPLGYNEQFF. CDR3 nucleotides: TGCGCCAGCAGGGGGGGACTAGCGGGGCCACCCCTGGGTTACAATGAGCAGTTCTTC.

CDR3 sequence (DNA): TGCGCCAGCAGTGAAGGTCGGGCAGGGCAGGGCTATGGCTACACCTTC. Translating gives CASSEGRAGQGYGYTF. The chain joins TRBV10-2 to TRBJ1-2, with D maybe TRBD1 (5 bases). V was clipped by 3 bases and J by 4 bases, with 18 bases between them. Germline V lookup: CDR1 WSHSY, CDR2 SAAADI. This CDR3 is 16 amino acids long.